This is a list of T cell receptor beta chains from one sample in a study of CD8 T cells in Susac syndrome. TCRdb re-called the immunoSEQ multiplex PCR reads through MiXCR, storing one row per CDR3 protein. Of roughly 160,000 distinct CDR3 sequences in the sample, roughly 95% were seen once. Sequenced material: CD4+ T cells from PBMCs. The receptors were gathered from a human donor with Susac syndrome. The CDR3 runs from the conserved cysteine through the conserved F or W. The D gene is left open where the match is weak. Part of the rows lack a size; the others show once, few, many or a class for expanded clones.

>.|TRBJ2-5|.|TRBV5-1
CASSLALSQETQYF
TGCGCCAGCAGCTTGGCCCTGAGCCAAGAGACCCAGTACTTC
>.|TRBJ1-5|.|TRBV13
CASSSRRDSRGAQHF
TGTGCCAGCAGCTCCCGCCGGGACTCCCGGGGGGCCCAGCATTTT
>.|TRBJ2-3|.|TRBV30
CAWSDQAGTDTQYF
TGTGCCTGGAGTGACCAGGCAGGCACAGATACGCAGTATTTT
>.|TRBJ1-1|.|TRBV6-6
CASTGGDGTEAFF
TGTGCCAGCACCGGGGGCGACGGCACTGAAGCTTTCTTT
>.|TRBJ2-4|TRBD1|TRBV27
CASRLQGAENIQYF
TGTGCCAGCAGACTCCAGGGGGCGGAGAACATTCAGTACTTC
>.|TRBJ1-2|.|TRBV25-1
CASSEPGRYYGYTF
TGTGCCAGCAGTGAACCCGGACGATACTATGGCTACACCTTC
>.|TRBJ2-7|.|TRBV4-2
CASSSRPGGSSYEQYF
TGTGCCAGCAGCTCCCGCCCTGGAGGGAGCTCCTACGAGCAGTACTTC
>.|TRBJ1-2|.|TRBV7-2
CASSLVPSYGYTF
TGTGCCAGCAGCTTAGTGCCTAGCTATGGCTACACCTTC
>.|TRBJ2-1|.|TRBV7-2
CASSSLSSSYNEQFF
TGTGCCAGCAGCTCTTTATCCTCCTCCTACAATGAGCAGTTCTTC
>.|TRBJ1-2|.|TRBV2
CAKKGETNYGYTF
TGTGCCAAAAAGGGGGAGACTAACTATGGCTACACCTTC
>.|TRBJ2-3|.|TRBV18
CASSPLGRAEVDTQYF
TGTGCCAGCTCACCACTGGGCAGGGCTGAAGTTGATACGCAGTATTTT
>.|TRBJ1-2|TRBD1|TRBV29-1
CSADRGDYGYTF
TGCAGCGCCGACAGGGGTGACTATGGCTACACCTTC
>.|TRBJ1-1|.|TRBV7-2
CASSSTVGRLAFF
TGTGCCAGCAGCTCTACCGTGGGGAGACTAGCTTTCTTT
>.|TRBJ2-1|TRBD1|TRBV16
CASSQVDRGNEQFF
TGTGCCAGCAGCCAAGTGGACAGGGGTAATGAGCAGTTCTTC
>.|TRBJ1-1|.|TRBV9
CASSVGGVGTEAFF
TGTGCCAGCAGCGTAGGAGGGGTGGGAACTGAAGCTTTCTTT
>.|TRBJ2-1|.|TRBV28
CASSFINEQFF
TGTGCCAGCAGTTTCATCAATGAGCAGTTCTTC
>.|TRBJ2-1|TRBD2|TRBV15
CATSKPAGGPRQFF
TGTGCCACCAGCAAGCCAGCGGGAGGGCCGCGGCAGTTCTTC
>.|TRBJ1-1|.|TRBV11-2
CASSPLQGRTFF
TGTGCCAGCAGCCCTCTTCAAGGGAGAACTTTCTTT
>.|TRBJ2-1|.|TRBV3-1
CASSHLQYNEQFF
TGTGCCAGCAGCCACCTACAGTACAATGAGCAGTTCTTC
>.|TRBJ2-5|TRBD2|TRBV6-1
CASKTSGEETQYF
TGTGCCAGCAAGACTAGCGGAGAAGAGACCCAGTACTTC
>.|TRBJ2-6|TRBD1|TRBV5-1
CASSPFGTGASGANVLTF
TGCGCCAGCAGCCCTTTCGGGACAGGGGCCTCTGGGGCCAACGTCCTGACTTTC
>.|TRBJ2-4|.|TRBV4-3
CASSQDPPGGVGKNIQYF
TGCGCCAGCAGCCAAGATCCCCCAGGGGGGGTTGGCAAAAACATTCAGTACTTC
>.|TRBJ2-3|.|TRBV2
CAGGGGDTQYF
TGTGCCGGAGGAGGGGGGGATACGCAGTATTTT
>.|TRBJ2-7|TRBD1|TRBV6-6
CASSSGQSGEQYF
TGTGCCAGCAGTTCGGGACAGTCGGGCGAGCAGTACTTC
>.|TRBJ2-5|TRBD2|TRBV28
CASSPTSGRSETQYF
TGTGCCAGCAGCCCGACTAGCGGGAGATCGGAGACCCAGTACTTC
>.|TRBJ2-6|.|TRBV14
CASSQDLRANVLTF
TGTGCCAGCAGCCAAGACCTTCGGGCCAACGTCCTGACTTTC
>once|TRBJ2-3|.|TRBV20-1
CSARDSSGSDTQYF
TGCAGTGCTAGAGATAGTAGCGGATCAGATACGCAGTATTTT
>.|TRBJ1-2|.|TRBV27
CASSLQGATGYTF
TGTGCCAGCAGTTTACAGGGAGCCACTGGCTACACCTTC
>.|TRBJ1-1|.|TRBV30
CAWSVQTEAFF
TGTGCCTGGAGTGTACAGACAGAAGCTTTCTTT
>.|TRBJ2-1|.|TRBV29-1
CSVARYNEQFF
TGCAGCGTTGCCCGTTACAATGAGCAGTTCTTC
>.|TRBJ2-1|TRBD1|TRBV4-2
CASSQTSGTGLGEQFF
TGTGCCAGCAGCCAAACATCCGGGACAGGTTTAGGTGAGCAGTTCTTC
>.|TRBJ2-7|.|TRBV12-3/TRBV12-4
CASSPAGSTSYEQYF
TGTGCCAGCAGTCCCGCCGGGAGCACCTCCTACGAGCAGTACTTC
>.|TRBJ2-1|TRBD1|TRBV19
CASSIIDGQGSTLYNEQFF
TGTGCCAGTAGTATAATCGACGGACAGGGGTCAACCCTCTACAATGAGCAGTTCTTC
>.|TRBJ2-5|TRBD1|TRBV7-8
CASSPRDRVVETQYF
TGTGCCAGCAGTCCCCGGGACAGGGTCGTCGAGACCCAGTACTTC
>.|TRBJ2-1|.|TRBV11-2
CASKVGGMGEQFF
TGTGCCAGCAAAGTAGGAGGGATGGGAGAGCAGTTCTTC
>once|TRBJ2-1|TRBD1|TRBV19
CASSATTGQTYNEQFF
TGTGCCAGTAGTGCGACCACGGGACAGACCTACAATGAGCAGTTCTTC
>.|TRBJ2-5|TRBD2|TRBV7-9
CASSLGTRTGGTQYF
TGTGCCAGCAGCTTAGGGACAAGGACGGGAGGGACCCAGTACTTC
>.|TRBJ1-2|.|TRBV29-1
CSVGESNYGYTF
TGCAGCGTTGGGGAATCTAACTATGGCTACACCTTC
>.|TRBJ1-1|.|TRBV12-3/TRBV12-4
CASSSAVGRDTEAFF
TGTGCCAGCAGTTCCGCCGTAGGTCGGGACACTGAAGCTTTCTTT
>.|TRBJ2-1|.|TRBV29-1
CSALDGRGSEQFF
TGCAGCGCTCTTGACGGGAGAGGGAGTGAGCAGTTCTTC
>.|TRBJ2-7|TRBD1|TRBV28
CASTSGQGSYEQYF
TGTGCCAGCACCTCAGGACAGGGCTCCTACGAGCAGTACTTC
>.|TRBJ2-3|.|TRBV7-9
CASSLFGPTDTQYF
TGTGCCAGCAGCTTATTCGGCCCCACAGATACGCAGTATTTT
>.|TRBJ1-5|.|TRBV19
CASSTLGYQPQHF
TGTGCCAGTAGTACCCTCGGGTATCAGCCCCAGCATTTT
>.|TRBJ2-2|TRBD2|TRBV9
CASSVTGTSSPGELFF
TGTGCCAGCAGCGTAACCGGGACTAGCAGTCCGGGGGAGCTGTTTTTT
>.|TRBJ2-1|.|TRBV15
CATSMRHEQFF
TGTGCCACCAGCATGCGCCATGAGCAGTTCTTC
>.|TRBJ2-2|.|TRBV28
CATNRVQNTGELFF
TGTGCCACCAACAGGGTCCAGAACACCGGGGAGCTGTTTTTT
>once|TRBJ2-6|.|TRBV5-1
CASSSSWTDSSGANVLTF
TGCGCCAGCAGCTCGAGTTGGACTGATAGCTCTGGGGCCAACGTCCTGACTTTC
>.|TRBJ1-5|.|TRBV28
CASSLSDSFRGQPQHF
TGTGCCAGCAGTCTTAGCGACTCATTCCGGGGTCAGCCCCAGCATTTT
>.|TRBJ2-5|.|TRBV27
CASRRRGRGETQYF
TGTGCCAGTAGACGGCGGGGGCGGGGAGAGACCCAGTACTTC
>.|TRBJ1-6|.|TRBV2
CASKRDPNSPLHF
TGTGCCAGCAAGCGGGATCCTAATTCACCCCTCCACTTT
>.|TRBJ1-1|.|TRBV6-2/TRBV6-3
CATREGNTEAFF
TGTGCCACCCGAGAAGGGAACACTGAAGCTTTCTTT
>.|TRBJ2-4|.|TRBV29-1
CSVVWGGKNIQYF
TGCAGCGTTGTGTGGGGAGGCAAAAACATTCAGTACTTC
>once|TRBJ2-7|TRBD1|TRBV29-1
CSVEVAGTGSYEQYF
TGCAGCGTTGAAGTGGCGGGGACAGGGTCCTACGAGCAGTACTTC
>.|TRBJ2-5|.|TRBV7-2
CASSARETQYF
TGTGCCAGCAGCGCTCGGGAGACCCAGTACTTC
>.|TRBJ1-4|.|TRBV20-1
CSAISPGANEKLFF
TGCAGTGCTATATCTCCAGGGGCTAATGAAAAACTGTTTTTT
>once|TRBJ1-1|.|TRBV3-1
CASSQGGITEAFF
TGTGCCAGCAGCCAAGGGGGTATCACTGAAGCTTTCTTT
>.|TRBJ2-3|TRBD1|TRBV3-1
CASSQLGQGARTDTQYF
TGTGCCAGCAGCCAACTGGGACAGGGGGCGCGAACAGATACGCAGTATTTT
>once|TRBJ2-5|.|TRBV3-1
CASSQEGYSETQYF
TGTGCCAGCAGCCAAGAAGGGTACAGTGAGACCCAGTACTTC